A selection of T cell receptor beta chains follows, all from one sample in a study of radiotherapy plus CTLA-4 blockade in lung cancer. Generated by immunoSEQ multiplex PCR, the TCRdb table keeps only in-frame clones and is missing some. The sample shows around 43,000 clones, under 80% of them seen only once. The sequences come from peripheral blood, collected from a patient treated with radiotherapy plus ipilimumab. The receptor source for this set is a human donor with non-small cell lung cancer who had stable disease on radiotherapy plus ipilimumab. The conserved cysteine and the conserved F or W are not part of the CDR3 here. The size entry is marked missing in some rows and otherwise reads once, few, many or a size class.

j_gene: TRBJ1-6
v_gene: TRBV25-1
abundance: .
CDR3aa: ASSDLGGVYNSPLH

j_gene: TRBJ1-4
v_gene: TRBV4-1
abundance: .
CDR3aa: ASSQGFGQGINEKLF

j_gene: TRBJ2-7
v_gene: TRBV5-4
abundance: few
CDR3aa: ASSHRTGREQY

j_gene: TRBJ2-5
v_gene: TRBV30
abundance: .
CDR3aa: AWSVASLETQY

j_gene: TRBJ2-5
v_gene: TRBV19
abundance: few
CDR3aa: ASSSGLQETQY

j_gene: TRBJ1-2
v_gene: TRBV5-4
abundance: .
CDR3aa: ASSLGGLFNYGYT

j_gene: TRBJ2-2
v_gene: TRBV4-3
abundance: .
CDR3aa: ASSPGGGKNTGELF

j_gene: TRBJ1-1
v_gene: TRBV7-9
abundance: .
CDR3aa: ASSLGAGGFSEAF

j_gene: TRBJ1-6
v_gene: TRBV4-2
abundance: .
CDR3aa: ASSLFRKEGTGGSPLH

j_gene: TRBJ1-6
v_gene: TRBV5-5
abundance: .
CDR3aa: ASSSQEDSPLH

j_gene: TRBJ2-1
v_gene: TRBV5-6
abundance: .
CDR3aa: ASSLRGGGNEQF

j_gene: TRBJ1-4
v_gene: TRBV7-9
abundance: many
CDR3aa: ASSLARGGTNEKLF

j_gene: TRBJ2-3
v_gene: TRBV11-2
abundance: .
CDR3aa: ASSRWTGGTDTQY

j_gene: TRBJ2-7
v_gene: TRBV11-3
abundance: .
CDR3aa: ASSLGLSSSYEQY

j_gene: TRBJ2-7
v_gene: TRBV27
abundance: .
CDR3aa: ASRRYRGSLYEQY

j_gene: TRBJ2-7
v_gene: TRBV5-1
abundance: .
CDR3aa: ASSSPVREGKYEQY

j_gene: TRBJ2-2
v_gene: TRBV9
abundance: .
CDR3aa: ASSVIQGTGELF

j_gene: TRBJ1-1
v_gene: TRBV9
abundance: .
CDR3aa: ARDSVVNTEAF

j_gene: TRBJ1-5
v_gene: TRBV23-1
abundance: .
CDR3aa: ASRAGLQPQH

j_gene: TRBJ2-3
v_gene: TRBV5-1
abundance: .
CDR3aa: ASSRDRTTDTQY

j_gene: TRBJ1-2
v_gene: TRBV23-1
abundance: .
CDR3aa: ASSQPASGATNYGYT

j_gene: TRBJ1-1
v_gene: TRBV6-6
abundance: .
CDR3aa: ASSYYDRVMNTEAF

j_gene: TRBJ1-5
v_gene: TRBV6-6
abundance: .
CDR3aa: ASTDRTDNQPQH

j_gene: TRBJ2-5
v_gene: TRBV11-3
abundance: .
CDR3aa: ASSLGMRQGQETQY

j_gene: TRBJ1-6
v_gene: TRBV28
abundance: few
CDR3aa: ASTQDRGLH

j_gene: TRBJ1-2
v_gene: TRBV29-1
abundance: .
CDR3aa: SVTGQGIYGYT

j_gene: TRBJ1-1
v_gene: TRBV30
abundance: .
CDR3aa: AWSTYPGLARGRNTEAF

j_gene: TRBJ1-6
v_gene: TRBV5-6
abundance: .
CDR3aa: ASSSDGGYSPLH

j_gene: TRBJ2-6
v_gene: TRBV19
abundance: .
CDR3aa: ASSMSSGANVLT

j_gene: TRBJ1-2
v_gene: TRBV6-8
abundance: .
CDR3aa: ASSYQRQGLSGYT

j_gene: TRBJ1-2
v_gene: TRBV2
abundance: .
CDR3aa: ASSEQGSYGYT

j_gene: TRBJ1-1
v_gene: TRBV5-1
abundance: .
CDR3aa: ASSSIQGPTEAF

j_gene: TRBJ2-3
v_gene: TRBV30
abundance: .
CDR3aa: AWSGGFTDTQY

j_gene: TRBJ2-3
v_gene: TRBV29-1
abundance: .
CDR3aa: SVTGAYTDTQY

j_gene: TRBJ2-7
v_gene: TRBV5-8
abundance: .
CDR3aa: ASSLWGTGSYEQY

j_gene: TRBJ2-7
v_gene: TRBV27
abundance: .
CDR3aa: ASSLRTSGTDEQY

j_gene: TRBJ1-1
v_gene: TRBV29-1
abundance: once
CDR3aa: SATVTGDTEAF

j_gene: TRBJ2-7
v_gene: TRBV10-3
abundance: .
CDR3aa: AISPGTGYEQY

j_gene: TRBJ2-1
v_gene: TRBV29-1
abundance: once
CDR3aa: SVEDSSYNEQF

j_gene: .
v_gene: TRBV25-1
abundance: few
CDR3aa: ASSAGGYEQY

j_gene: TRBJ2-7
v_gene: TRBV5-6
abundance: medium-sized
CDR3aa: ASSQRYEQY

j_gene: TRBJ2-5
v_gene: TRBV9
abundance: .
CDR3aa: ASSVWEGSETQY

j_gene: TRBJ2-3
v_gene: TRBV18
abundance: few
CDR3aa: ASSPTGSTSTDTQY

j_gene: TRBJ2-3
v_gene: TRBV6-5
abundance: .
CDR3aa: ASSYVSGGADTQY

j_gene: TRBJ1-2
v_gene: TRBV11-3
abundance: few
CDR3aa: ASSLNTGGYGYT

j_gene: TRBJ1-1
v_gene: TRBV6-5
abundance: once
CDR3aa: ASSYPGQKAF

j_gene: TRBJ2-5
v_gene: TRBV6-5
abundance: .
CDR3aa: ASSLAGVETQY

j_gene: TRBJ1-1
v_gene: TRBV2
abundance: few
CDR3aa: ASNPRGQTEAF

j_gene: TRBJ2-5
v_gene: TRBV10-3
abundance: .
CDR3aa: AISDQTGGGETQY

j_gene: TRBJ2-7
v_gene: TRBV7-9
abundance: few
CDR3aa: ASSFVSTEQY

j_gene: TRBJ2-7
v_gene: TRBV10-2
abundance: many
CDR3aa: ASSEPPGTGVRGQY

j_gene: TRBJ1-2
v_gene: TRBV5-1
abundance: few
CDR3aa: ASSYGTGGSRGYGYT

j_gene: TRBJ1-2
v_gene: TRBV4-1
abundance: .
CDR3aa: ASSQDLGTATLYGYT

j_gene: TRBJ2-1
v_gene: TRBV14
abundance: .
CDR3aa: ASSPTLYNEQF